Detailed here is one T cell receptor beta chain. Its specificity is unknown. These data come from a study of T cells in Graves' hyperthyroidism and ophthalmopathy. The CDR3 contains 16 residues. Germline V lookup: CDR1 MNHNS, CDR2 SASEGT. Trimming left V 5 bases short and J 1 base short, with 15 bases between. Study findings and constraints: Ophthalmopathy was identified by the model a median about six months ahead of onset.

Pregnant or lactating patients were excluded, as were those with uncontrolled infection or other autoimmune disease. Thyroid ultrasound and orbital computed tomography, with clinical symptoms and serum thyroxine and TRAb, informed diagnoses. The authors took PBMCs from 10 ml fresh peripheral blood. Amplification targeted TCR beta CDR3 regions from RNA transcripts. The study used the HTBI primer set for a first-round RT-PCR of the TCR CDR3. TCRdb independently ran MiXCR on the multiplex PCR reads; one entry per CDR3 protein. Here the sample spans 250,000 to 350,000 distinct CDR3 sequences, 20% to 25% being singletons.

The receptor's source is a man younger than 45 with Graves' ophthalmopathy. The sequenced sample consisted of blood. The V gene is TRBV6-1, the J gene TRBJ1-5, with a possible D match to TRBD1 (6 bases). The CDR3, as DNA: TGTGCCAGCAGTTCCCAGGCGGGGGCGAGCAATCAGCCCCAGCATTTT. This sequence encodes CASSSQAGASNQPQHF.